This section outlines one T cell receptor (beta chain) sequence together with its context. The germline gives CDR1 DFQATT, CDR2 SNEGSKA (reference sequence). This CDR3 has 15 amino acids. Trimming removed 6 bases at V and 3 bases at J, with 20 bases between. The data belong to a study of blood T cell repertoires in COVID-19. Across the whole study: Acute-phase and convalescent COVID-19 samples originated in the United States, Italy and Spain. PBMCs, B-cell-depleted T cells, or T cells were the source of the cDNA or gDNA that made up the material.

This table comes from immunoSEQ multiplex PCR, and its TCRdb copy is limited to in-frame clones, with some not included. Here the sample spans 180,000 or so clones, just under 90% being singletons. V is TRBV20-1 and J is TRBJ1-1; a possible D gene is TRBD1 (6 bases). This TCR came from a man younger than 35 with active or convalescent COVID-19. Sequenced material: peripheral blood. CDR3 in amino acids: CSASSSRGYYTEAFF. CDR3 bases: TGCAGTGCGAGTTCGTCTAGGGGGTATTACACTGAAGCTTTCTTT.